A single T cell receptor (beta chain) is shown here with its context. Its antigen is not known. TCRdb's table, derived via immunoSEQ multiplex PCR, lists solely in-frame clones and lacks some. There are 120,000 or so clones in the sample; roughly nine tenths occur only once, and around 9.4% lies in the top ten. The data originate from a study of T cell responses to AZD1222 COVID-19 vaccine. Across the study: Pooled in the analysis were second doses at about 4 or about 12 weeks. Findings and caveats of the study: Clonal diversity was possibly underestimated, and the donors were mostly white British, with more females. Only a handful of individuals given AZD1222 were seropositive at baseline. The study sampled repertoires only after the peak T cell response.

The TCR originated in an adult in good health. Sequences were derived from peripheral blood, sampled on day 0 of AZD1222 vaccination.

Written as DNA, the CDR3 is TGCGCCAGCAGCCAAGACAGGGATACGCAGTATTTT. It is translated as CASSQDRDTQYF. The chain recombines TRBV4-1 with TRBJ2-3; no reliable D call. The CDR3 has 12 amino acids. Trimming cost V 0 bases and J 6 bases, with 4 bases left between them. The germline gives CDR1 MGHRA, CDR2 YSYEKL.